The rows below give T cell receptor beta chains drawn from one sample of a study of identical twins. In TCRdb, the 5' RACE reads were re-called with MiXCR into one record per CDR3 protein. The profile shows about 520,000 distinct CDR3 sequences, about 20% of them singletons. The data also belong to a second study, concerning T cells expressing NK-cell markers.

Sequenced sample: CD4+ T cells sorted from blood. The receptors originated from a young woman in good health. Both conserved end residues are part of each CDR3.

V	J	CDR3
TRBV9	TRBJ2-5	CASSAHSEGEETQYF
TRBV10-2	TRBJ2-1	CASSDSGITYNEQFF
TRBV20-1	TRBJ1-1	CSASEGLGETFF
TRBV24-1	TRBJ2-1	CATSHRTSGNNEQFF
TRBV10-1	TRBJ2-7	CASSHLAGVQYF
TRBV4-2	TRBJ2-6	CASSQVGRTALGANVLTF
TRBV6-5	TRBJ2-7	CASSYSPGQSYEQYF
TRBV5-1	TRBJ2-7	CASSAQPGQGSYEQYF
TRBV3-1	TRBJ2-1	CASSQVIAGSGQFF
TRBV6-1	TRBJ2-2	CASIVPRATGELFF
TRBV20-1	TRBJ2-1	CSAGQPNEQFF
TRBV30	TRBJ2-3	CAWSPLAGLTDTQYF
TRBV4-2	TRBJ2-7	CASSQDNGGASEQYF
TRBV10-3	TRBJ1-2	CAISGDIARGYTF
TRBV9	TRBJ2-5	CASQAGREETQYF
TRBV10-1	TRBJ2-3	CASSEWGHTQYF
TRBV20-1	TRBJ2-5	CSVVYLETQYF
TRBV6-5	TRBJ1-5	CASSFRPGGADQPQHF
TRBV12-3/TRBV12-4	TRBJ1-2	CASSLYLEGPYGYTF
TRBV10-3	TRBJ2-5	CAISEAGPRETQYF
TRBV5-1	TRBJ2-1	CASSRGTSGIDEQFF
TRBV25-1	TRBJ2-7	CASSRLGGNEQYF
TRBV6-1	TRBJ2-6	CASRNPRGTGANVLTF
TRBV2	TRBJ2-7	CASSQSRASSEQYF
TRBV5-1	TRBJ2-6	CASSPGGANVLTF
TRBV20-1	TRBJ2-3	CSARASWDRTSGAPTDTQYF
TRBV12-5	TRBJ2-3	CASGKQGPDTQYF
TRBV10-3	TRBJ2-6	CAISESGGVSGANVLTF
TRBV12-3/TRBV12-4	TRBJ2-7	CASSWASGSTTYEQYF